Listed below are T cell receptor beta chains from one sample, sequenced in a study of blood T cell repertoires in COVID-19. Profiling relied on immunoSEQ multiplex PCR, and the TCRdb table lists in-frame clones only, not all of them. The data show about 200,000 clones, with about 83% seen just once and around 2.3% held by the top ten. The sequencing sample was made of peripheral blood. Receptor source: a woman aged 40 to 49 with active or convalescent COVID-19. The CDR3 runs from the conserved cysteine through the conserved F or W. A D gene is named only where the DNA matches it firmly. The listing skips clone size in some rows; elsewhere it reads once, few, many or a size class.

D gene,J gene,clone size,V gene,CDR3 DNA,CDR3 protein
TRBD1,TRBJ1-2,-,TRBV28,TGTGCCAGCAGTTTGGGGACAGGGGAACCTCATTATGGCTACACCTTC,CASSLGTGEPHYGYTF
-,TRBJ2-2,-,TRBV11-3,TGTGCCAGCAGCTTTCAAAGATGGGGAACAGGGACGGTCACCGGGGAGCTGTTTTTT,CASSFQRWGTGTVTGELFF
TRBD2,TRBJ2-1,-,TRBV5-1,TGCGCCAGCACCGGGACTAGCGGGACTGGTGAGCAGTTCTTC,CASTGTSGTGEQFF
-,TRBJ1-6,-,TRBV28,TGTGCCGCGACGGGGGGCTCACCCCTCCACTTT,CAATGGSPLHF
-,TRBJ1-3,-,TRBV7-2,TGTGCCAGCAGCCCTAGGGCCGGGGAGATCTACACCATATATTTT,CASSPRAGEIYTIYF
-,TRBJ1-2,-,TRBV6-5,TGTGCCAGCAGTTATTTGTCAGGGGTCGGCTACACCTTC,CASSYLSGVGYTF
TRBD1,TRBJ1-3,once,TRBV6-6,TGTGCCAGCAGTTACCGAGGACAGGACTCTGGAAACACCATATATTTT,CASSYRGQDSGNTIYF
-,TRBJ1-5,-,TRBV2,TGTGCCAGCAGTGTTGCCGGCGGGGGCAATCAGCCCCAGCATTTT,CASSVAGGGNQPQHF
-,TRBJ1-5,-,TRBV28,TGTGCCAGCACCCCGCACAGGGAGAATCAGCCCCAGCATTTT,CASTPHRENQPQHF
TRBD2,TRBJ2-2,few,TRBV4-3,TGCGCCAGCAGCCAGATGGGGGGGGCGAACACCGGGGAGCTGTTTTTT,CASSQMGGANTGELFF
-,TRBJ1-2,-,TRBV2,TGTGCCAGCAGTGATACCGATTTTTCCCCTACCGGCTACACCTTC,CASSDTDFSPTGYTF
TRBD2,TRBJ2-5,-,TRBV10-2,TGCGCCAGCAGTGAGTCGGAGCGGGGGGGGGAGACCCAGTACTTC,CASSESERGGETQYF
-,TRBJ1-2,-,TRBV19,TGTGCCAGTAGTAAGGTAGCAGCTAACTATGGCTACACCTTC,CASSKVAANYGYTF
TRBD2,TRBJ2-7,-,TRBV2,TGTGCCAGCAGCGCCGGGACTAGCGGGAGGACCTACGAGCAGTACTTC,CASSAGTSGRTYEQYF
TRBD1,TRBJ2-7,-,TRBV23-1,TGCGCCAGCAGTCAATCGGGACAGGGACAGAGCTACGAGCAGTACTTC,CASSQSGQGQSYEQYF